The rows below give T cell receptor beta chains drawn from one sample of a study of Tregs in tolerant kidney transplant recipients. Only in-frame clones appear in the TCRdb table, and some are missing; sequencing was by immunoSEQ multiplex PCR. The sample consists of over 4,000 clones, about 39% of them appearing once. These receptors are not linked to any known antigen. The sample consisted of CD8+ T cells from blood cultured with allogeneic cells. All receptors come from a human donor in good health. Both conserved end residues are part of each CDR3. Fields, in order: clone size, D gene, J gene, V gene, CDR3 protein, CDR3 DNA. A D gene is named only where the DNA matches it firmly. Clone size is stated in some rows and not others, as once, few, many or a class when expanded.

clone_size: NA
d_call: NA
j_call: TRBJ2-5
v_call: TRBV6-6
cdr3_aa: CASSYGGVETQYF
cdr3_nt: TGTGCCAGCAGTTACGGGGGAGTGGAGACCCAGTACTTC

clone_size: few
d_call: NA
j_call: TRBJ2-7
v_call: TRBV5-3
cdr3_aa: CASSDSYEQYF
cdr3_nt: TGTGCCAGCAGCGACAGTTACGAGCAGTACTTC

clone_size: NA
d_call: NA
j_call: TRBJ1-1
v_call: TRBV11-3
cdr3_aa: CASSLEQGQWTEAFF
cdr3_nt: TGTGCCAGCAGCTTAGAGCAGGGTCAATGGACTGAAGCTTTCTTT

clone_size: few
d_call: NA
j_call: TRBJ2-3
v_call: TRBV6-5
cdr3_aa: CASSYTQWGGEDTQYF
cdr3_nt: TGTGCCAGCAGTTACACCCAATGGGGCGGCGAAGATACGCAGTATTTT

clone_size: medium-sized
d_call: TRBD2
j_call: TRBJ2-7
v_call: TRBV7-3
cdr3_aa: CASSFGGGSSYEQYF
cdr3_nt: TGTGCCAGCAGCTTCGGCGGCGGGAGCTCCTACGAGCAGTACTTC

clone_size: NA
d_call: NA
j_call: TRBJ1-6
v_call: TRBV4-3
cdr3_aa: CASSSTGTYNSPLHF
cdr3_nt: TGCGCCAGCAGCTCCACAGGCACCTATAATTCACCCCTCCACTTT

clone_size: few
d_call: NA
j_call: TRBJ2-4
v_call: TRBV10-3
cdr3_aa: CAISVKQARIKNIQYF
cdr3_nt: TGTGCCATCAGTGTTAAACAGGCTCGGATCAAAAACATTCAGTACTTC

clone_size: NA
d_call: TRBD1
j_call: TRBJ1-2
v_call: TRBV2
cdr3_aa: CASSFLSTGGWYGYTF
cdr3_nt: TGTGCCAGCAGTTTCCTATCGACAGGGGGCTGGTATGGCTACACCTTC

clone_size: NA
d_call: TRBD1
j_call: TRBJ1-2
v_call: TRBV2
cdr3_aa: CASSLQGRVGGYTF
cdr3_nt: TGTGCCAGCAGTTTACAGGGGCGGGTCGGTGGCTACACCTTC

clone_size: medium-sized
d_call: NA
j_call: TRBJ1-2
v_call: TRBV4-3
cdr3_aa: CASSQDWGNYGYTF
cdr3_nt: TGCGCCAGCAGCCAAGATTGGGGCAACTATGGCTACACCTTC

clone_size: few
d_call: TRBD1
j_call: TRBJ2-5
v_call: TRBV13
cdr3_aa: CASSSWTGKETQYF
cdr3_nt: TGTGCCAGCAGCTCATGGACAGGGAAAGAGACCCAGTACTTC

clone_size: NA
d_call: TRBD1
j_call: TRBJ1-4
v_call: TRBV11-3
cdr3_aa: CASSPHRGNEKLFF
cdr3_nt: TGTGCCAGCAGCCCCCACAGGGGTAATGAAAAACTGTTTTTT

clone_size: medium-sized
d_call: NA
j_call: TRBJ2-7
v_call: TRBV7-8
cdr3_aa: CASSLHPLDSPHEQYF
cdr3_nt: TGTGCCAGCAGCTTACACCCCCTAGACAGCCCTCACGAGCAGTACTTC

clone_size: once
d_call: NA
j_call: TRBJ1-2
v_call: TRBV9
cdr3_aa: CASRGGDGYTF
cdr3_nt: TGTGCCAGCAGGGGAGGGGATGGCTACACCTTC

clone_size: few
d_call: NA
j_call: TRBJ2-3
v_call: TRBV5-4
cdr3_aa: CASSQRRLITDTQYF
cdr3_nt: TGTGCCAGCAGCCAACGCAGACTTATCACAGATACGCAGTATTTT

clone_size: medium-sized
d_call: TRBD1
j_call: TRBJ2-7
v_call: TRBV5-6
cdr3_aa: CASSYGTVSYEQYF
cdr3_nt: TGTGCCAGCAGCTACGGGACAGTCTCCTACGAGCAGTACTTC

clone_size: NA
d_call: NA
j_call: TRBJ1-1
v_call: TRBV19
cdr3_aa: CASSGQINTEAFF
cdr3_nt: TGTGCCAGTAGTGGACAGATTAACACTGAAGCTTTCTTT

clone_size: NA
d_call: NA
j_call: TRBJ2-7
v_call: TRBV7-6
cdr3_aa: CASSLGDYAGEQYF
cdr3_nt: TGTGCCAGCAGCTTAGGAGATTATGCGGGGGAGCAGTACTTC

clone_size: few
d_call: TRBD2
j_call: TRBJ2-3
v_call: TRBV7-3
cdr3_aa: CASSFSGGGADTQYF
cdr3_nt: TGTGCCAGCAGCTTTAGTGGCGGGGGGGCGGATACGCAGTATTTT

clone_size: medium-sized
d_call: TRBD2
j_call: TRBJ2-1
v_call: TRBV7-3
cdr3_aa: CASSIDGTSGNEQFF
cdr3_nt: TGTGCCAGCAGCATTGACGGGACTAGCGGCAATGAGCAGTTCTTC

clone_size: few
d_call: TRBD2
j_call: TRBJ2-7
v_call: TRBV2
cdr3_aa: CASSDTGTSDSYEQYF
cdr3_nt: TGTGCCAGCAGTGATACCGGGACTAGCGACTCCTACGAGCAGTACTTC

clone_size: few
d_call: TRBD1
j_call: TRBJ1-2
v_call: TRBV11-2
cdr3_aa: CASSSMDRGFGYTF
cdr3_nt: TGTGCCAGCAGCTCGATGGACAGGGGATTTGGCTACACCTTC

clone_size: NA
d_call: TRBD2
j_call: TRBJ2-1
v_call: TRBV4-2
cdr3_aa: CASSPGTSGYNEQFF
cdr3_nt: TGTGCCAGCAGCCCCGGGACTAGCGGGTACAATGAGCAGTTCTTC

clone_size: NA
d_call: TRBD1
j_call: TRBJ1-2
v_call: TRBV11-2
cdr3_aa: CASSYGTGVNYGYTF
cdr3_nt: TGTGCCAGCAGCTACGGGACAGGGGTGAACTATGGCTACACCTTC

clone_size: NA
d_call: TRBD2
j_call: TRBJ2-3
v_call: TRBV7-2
cdr3_aa: CASRRTGGDTQYF
cdr3_nt: TGTGCCAGCAGGCGAACGGGGGGAGATACGCAGTATTTT

clone_size: medium-sized
d_call: NA
j_call: TRBJ2-5
v_call: TRBV14
cdr3_aa: CASSPTAGTQYF
cdr3_nt: TGTGCCAGCAGCCCGACCGCGGGAACCCAGTACTTC

clone_size: NA
d_call: TRBD1
j_call: TRBJ2-1
v_call: TRBV5-1
cdr3_aa: CASSFRTSGQGNNEQFF
cdr3_nt: TGCGCCAGCAGCTTCCGCACCTCGGGACAGGGGAACAATGAGCAGTTCTTC

clone_size: NA
d_call: TRBD1
j_call: TRBJ2-7
v_call: TRBV30
cdr3_aa: CAWRKFRDRSSYEQYF
cdr3_nt: TGTGCCTGGAGGAAGTTCCGGGACAGGAGCTCCTACGAGCAGTACTTC

clone_size: NA
d_call: TRBD2
j_call: TRBJ2-3
v_call: TRBV7-9
cdr3_aa: CASSPSGGVGDTQYF
cdr3_nt: TGTGCCAGCAGCCCTAGCGGGGGGGTCGGAGATACGCAGTATTTT

clone_size: medium-sized
d_call: TRBD2
j_call: TRBJ2-3
v_call: TRBV5-4
cdr3_aa: CASSFSGGPLDTQYF
cdr3_nt: TGTGCCAGCAGCTTTAGCGGGGGGCCGTTAGATACGCAGTATTTT

clone_size: NA
d_call: NA
j_call: TRBJ2-1
v_call: TRBV10-3
cdr3_aa: CASSPAGAYNEQFF
cdr3_nt: TGTGCCAGCAGCCCGGCGGGCGCTTACAATGAGCAGTTCTTC

clone_size: NA
d_call: NA
j_call: TRBJ2-3
v_call: TRBV6-5
cdr3_aa: CASSYSASITDTQYF
cdr3_nt: TGTGCCAGCAGTTACTCGGCTTCGATCACAGATACGCAGTATTTT

clone_size: medium-sized
d_call: NA
j_call: TRBJ2-7
v_call: TRBV2
cdr3_aa: CASVQGRKGEQYF
cdr3_nt: TGTGCCAGCGTACAGGGGAGGAAGGGGGAGCAGTACTTC

clone_size: NA
d_call: TRBD1
j_call: TRBJ1-2
v_call: TRBV4-1
cdr3_aa: CASSQDGGDRDYGYTF
cdr3_nt: TGCGCCAGCAGCCAAGACGGTGGGGACAGGGACTATGGCTACACCTTC

clone_size: few
d_call: TRBD1
j_call: TRBJ2-7
v_call: TRBV4-3
cdr3_aa: CASSQTGYYEQYF
cdr3_nt: TGCGCCAGCAGCCAGACAGGGTACTACGAGCAGTACTTC

clone_size: medium-sized
d_call: NA
j_call: TRBJ2-7
v_call: TRBV9
cdr3_aa: CASSSVGSSYEQYF
cdr3_nt: TGTGCCAGCAGCTCCGTGGGGAGCTCCTACGAGCAGTACTTC

clone_size: few
d_call: TRBD2
j_call: TRBJ2-5
v_call: TRBV9
cdr3_aa: CARKTPGRTSGEQETQYF
cdr3_nt: TGTGCCAGAAAAACCCCAGGCCGGACTAGCGGGGAACAAGAGACCCAGTACTTC

clone_size: NA
d_call: NA
j_call: TRBJ2-7
v_call: TRBV29-1
cdr3_aa: CSVEGARGKGYEQYF
cdr3_nt: TGCAGCGTTGAAGGGGCTCGCGGGAAGGGATACGAGCAGTACTTC

clone_size: NA
d_call: NA
j_call: TRBJ2-2
v_call: TRBV11-2
cdr3_aa: CASSFSLLAASTGELFF
cdr3_nt: TGTGCCAGCAGCTTCTCCCTCTTAGCGGCAAGTACCGGGGAGCTGTTTTTT

clone_size: few
d_call: TRBD2
j_call: TRBJ2-7
v_call: TRBV11-2
cdr3_aa: CASSLLAEYEQYF
cdr3_nt: TGTGCCAGCAGCTTGCTAGCGGAGTACGAGCAGTACTTC

clone_size: NA
d_call: TRBD1
j_call: TRBJ1-1
v_call: TRBV11-2
cdr3_aa: CASSHAFDRVNTEAFF
cdr3_nt: TGTGCCAGCAGCCACGCCTTCGACAGGGTGAACACTGAAGCTTTCTTT

clone_size: NA
d_call: TRBD2
j_call: TRBJ2-7
v_call: TRBV11-2
cdr3_aa: CASSWGTKGTYEQYF
cdr3_nt: TGTGCCAGCAGCTGGGGGACTAAGGGGACCTACGAGCAGTACTTC

clone_size: medium-sized
d_call: NA
j_call: TRBJ2-1
v_call: TRBV19
cdr3_aa: CASSTFSYNEQFF
cdr3_nt: TGTGCCAGTAGTACCTTCTCCTACAATGAGCAGTTCTTC

clone_size: once
d_call: NA
j_call: TRBJ1-1
v_call: TRBV9
cdr3_aa: CASSVEGGRTNTEAFF
cdr3_nt: TGTGCCAGCAGCGTAGAAGGCGGTCGAACGAACACTGAAGCTTTCTTT

clone_size: NA
d_call: TRBD2
j_call: TRBJ2-7
v_call: TRBV11-1
cdr3_aa: CASSAGLAYEQYF
cdr3_nt: TGTGCCAGCAGCGCAGGACTAGCCTACGAGCAGTACTTC

clone_size: NA
d_call: TRBD1
j_call: TRBJ2-5
v_call: TRBV12-5
cdr3_aa: CASGAGQGQWETQYF
cdr3_nt: TGTGCTAGTGGGGCGGGACAGGGGCAGTGGGAGACCCAGTACTTC

clone_size: large
d_call: NA
j_call: TRBJ1-2
v_call: TRBV6-5
cdr3_aa: CASSYGGTLSGYTF
cdr3_nt: TGTGCCAGCAGTTACGGCGGGACTCTCAGTGGCTACACCTTC

clone_size: NA
d_call: NA
j_call: TRBJ1-2
v_call: TRBV9
cdr3_aa: CASSWGPLDDYGYTF
cdr3_nt: TGTGCCAGCAGCTGGGGACCTCTGGACGACTATGGCTACACCTTC

clone_size: medium-sized
d_call: NA
j_call: TRBJ2-3
v_call: TRBV4-1
cdr3_aa: CASSPRRVADTQYF
cdr3_nt: TGCGCCAGCAGCCCCCGACGGGTAGCGGATACGCAGTATTTT

clone_size: NA
d_call: NA
j_call: TRBJ1-1
v_call: TRBV6-6
cdr3_aa: CASSFGARQEAFF
cdr3_nt: TGTGCCAGCAGCTTCGGGGCACGGCAGGAAGCTTTCTTT

clone_size: few
d_call: NA
j_call: TRBJ2-3
v_call: TRBV4-3
cdr3_aa: CASSQDLVGYLGDTQYF
cdr3_nt: TGCGCCAGCAGCCAAGATCTTGTAGGCTACCTCGGGGATACGCAGTATTTT

clone_size: medium-sized
d_call: NA
j_call: TRBJ1-2
v_call: TRBV7-2
cdr3_aa: CASSLPRRREKYYGYTF
cdr3_nt: TGTGCCAGCAGCCTACCCCGGCGGCGGGAGAAATACTATGGCTACACCTTC

clone_size: few
d_call: NA
j_call: TRBJ1-6
v_call: TRBV7-3
cdr3_aa: CASSLRSGSGSPLHF
cdr3_nt: TGTGCCAGCAGCTTAAGGTCCGGTTCGGGTTCACCCCTCCACTTT